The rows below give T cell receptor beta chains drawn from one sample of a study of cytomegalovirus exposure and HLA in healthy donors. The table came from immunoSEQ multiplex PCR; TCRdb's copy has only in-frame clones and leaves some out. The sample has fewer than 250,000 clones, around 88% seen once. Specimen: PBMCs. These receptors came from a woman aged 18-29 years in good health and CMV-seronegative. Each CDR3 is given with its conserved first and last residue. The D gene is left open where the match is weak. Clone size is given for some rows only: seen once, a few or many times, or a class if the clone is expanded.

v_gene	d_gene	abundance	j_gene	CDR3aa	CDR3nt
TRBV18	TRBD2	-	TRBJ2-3	CASSPPTGGSGSTDTQYF	TGTGCCAGCTCACCACCTACTGGGGGTAGCGGGAGCACAGATACGCAGTATTTT
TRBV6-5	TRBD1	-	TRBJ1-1	CASSTGQGTTEAFF	TGTGCCAGCAGTACAGGACAGGGGACCACTGAAGCTTTCTTT
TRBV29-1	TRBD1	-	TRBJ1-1	CSALQGAAEAFF	TGCAGCGCCCTACAGGGGGCCGCTGAAGCTTTCTTT
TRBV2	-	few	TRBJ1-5	CASRDRNSNQPQHF	TGTGCCAGCAGGGACAGAAATAGCAATCAGCCCCAGCATTTT
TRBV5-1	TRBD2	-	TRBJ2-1	CASSPQLAGLVNEQFF	TGCGCCAGCAGCCCTCAACTAGCGGGATTAGTGAATGAGCAGTTCTTC
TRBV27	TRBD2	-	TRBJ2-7	CASSFSGRVGEQYF	TGTGCCAGCAGTTTTAGCGGGAGGGTGGGGGAGCAGTACTTC
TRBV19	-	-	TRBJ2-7	CASSITGSSYEQYF	TGTGCCAGTAGTATTACAGGGTCTTCCTACGAGCAGTACTTC
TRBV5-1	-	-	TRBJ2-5	CASSFNQETQYF	TGCGCCAGCAGCTTCAACCAAGAGACCCAGTACTTC
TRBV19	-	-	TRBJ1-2	CASSGGRSGTCTF	TGTGCCAGTAGTGGGGGCAGGTCGGGTACGTGCACCTTC
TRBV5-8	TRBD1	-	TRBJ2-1	CASSLAGQGTDEQFF	TGTGCCAGCAGCTTGGCGGGACAGGGAACCGATGAGCAGTTCTTC
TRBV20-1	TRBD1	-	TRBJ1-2	CSAGQDYGYTF	TGCAGTGCTGGACAGGACTATGGCTACACCTTC
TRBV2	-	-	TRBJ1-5	CASSPRGGLEEGYSNQPQHF	TGTGCCAGCTCCCCACGGGGAGGGTTGGAGGAGGGCTATAGCAATCAGCCCCAGCATTTT
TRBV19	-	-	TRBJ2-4	CASRMGAGNFKNIQYF	TGTGCCAGTAGAATGGGGGCAGGAAACTTTAAAAACATTCAGTACTTC
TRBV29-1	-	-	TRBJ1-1	CSVADRGNTEAFF	TGCAGCGTTGCGGACCGGGGGAACACTGAAGCTTTCTTT
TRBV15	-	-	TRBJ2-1	CATSRDGPAGEQFF	TGTGCCACCAGCAGAGATGGACCTGCGGGTGAGCAGTTCTTC
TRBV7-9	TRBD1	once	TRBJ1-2	CASSFSTGTDRTYGYTF	TGTGCCAGCAGCTTTAGTACGGGGACGGACAGGACCTATGGCTACACCTTC
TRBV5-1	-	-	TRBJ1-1	CASSLQVPPGAFF	TGCGCCAGCAGCTTACAGGTGCCCCCCGGAGCTTTCTTT
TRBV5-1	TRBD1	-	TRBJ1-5	CASSLGTGARGNQPQHF	TGCGCCAGCAGCTTGGGGACAGGGGCTCGTGGCAATCAGCCCCAGCATTTT
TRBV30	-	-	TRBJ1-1	CAWRGLQGQFEAFF	TGTGCCTGGAGAGGCCTCCAGGGGCAGTTTGAAGCTTTCTTT
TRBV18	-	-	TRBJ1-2	CASSPNSADFGYTF	TGTGCCAGCTCACCCAACAGCGCGGACTTTGGCTACACCTTC
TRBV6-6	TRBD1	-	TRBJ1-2	CASRDRGSHGYTF	TGTGCCAGCAGGGACAGGGGGTCGCATGGCTACACCTTC
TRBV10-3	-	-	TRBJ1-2	CAISESGRQETNYGYTF	TGTGCCATCAGTGAGTCGGGGAGACAGGAGACTAACTATGGCTACACCTTC
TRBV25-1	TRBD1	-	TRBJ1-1	CASSSRTGGNTEAFF	TGTGCCAGCAGTTCTCGGACAGGGGGCAACACTGAAGCTTTCTTT
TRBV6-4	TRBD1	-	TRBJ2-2	CASRGVTGGTGELFF	TGTGCCAGCAGGGGGGTGACAGGGGGCACCGGGGAGCTGTTTTTT
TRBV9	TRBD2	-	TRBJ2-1	CASSLSGTSSNEQFF	TGTGCCAGCAGCCTCAGCGGGACTAGCAGTAATGAGCAGTTCTTC
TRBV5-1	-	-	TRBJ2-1	CASSLRSTGITYNEQFF	TGCGCCAGCAGCTTGAGGTCTACGGGGATAACCTACAATGAGCAGTTCTTC
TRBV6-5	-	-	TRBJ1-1	CARVARPGTEAFF	TGTGCCAGAGTTGCGAGGCCAGGGACTGAAGCTTTCTTT
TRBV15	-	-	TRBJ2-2	CATSRRGERYTGELFF	TGTGCCACCAGCAGACGTGGGGAGAGGTACACCGGGGAGCTGTTTTTT
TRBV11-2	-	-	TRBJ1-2	CASSLTTDYGYTF	TGTGCCAGCAGCTTAACGACAGACTATGGCTACACCTTC
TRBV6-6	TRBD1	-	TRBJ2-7	CASSYPGTGNEQYF	TGTGCCAGCAGTTACCCCGGGACAGGGAACGAGCAGTACTTC
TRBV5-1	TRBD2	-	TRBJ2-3	CASSTDGGRDTQYF	TGCGCCAGCAGCACCGACGGGGGGAGGGATACGCAGTATTTT
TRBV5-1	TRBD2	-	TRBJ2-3	CASSSGPGLAADTQYF	TGCGCCAGCAGCTCCGGACCGGGACTAGCGGCAGATACGCAGTATTTT
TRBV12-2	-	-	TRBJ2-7	CASRLAGAGGSYEQYF	TGTGCAAGTCGCTTAGCGGGAGCGGGAGGGTCCTACGAGCAGTACTTC
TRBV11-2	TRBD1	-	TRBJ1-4	CASSSDRARFATNEKLFF	TGTGCCAGCAGCTCCGACAGGGCTCGCTTCGCAACTAATGAAAAACTGTTTTTT
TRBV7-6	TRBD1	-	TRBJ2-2	CASSPWGQGGTGELFF	TGTGCCAGCAGCCCATGGGGACAGGGCGGGACCGGGGAGCTGTTTTTT
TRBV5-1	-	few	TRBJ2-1	CASSGGMDEQFF	TGCGCCAGCAGCGGGGGGATGGATGAGCAGTTCTTC
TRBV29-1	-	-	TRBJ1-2	CSVAVSQEGGYTF	TGCAGCGTTGCTGTCAGCCAGGAGGGAGGCTACACCTTC
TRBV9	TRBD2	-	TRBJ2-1	CASSDLAGAYNEQFF	TGTGCCAGCAGCGACCTAGCGGGGGCGTACAATGAGCAGTTCTTC
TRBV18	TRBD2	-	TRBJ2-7	CASSPGTSGGHEQYF	TGTGCCAGCTCACCAGGGACTAGCGGGGGCCACGAGCAGTACTTC
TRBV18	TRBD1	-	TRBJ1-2	CASSPGQGWGYTF	TGTGCCAGCTCACCCGGACAGGGCTGGGGCTACACCTTC
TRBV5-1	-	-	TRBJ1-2	CASSLDRGESYGYTF	TGCGCCAGCAGCTTGGATCGGGGTGAGAGCTATGGCTACACCTTC
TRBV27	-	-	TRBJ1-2	CASSSTGLYGYTF	TGTGCCAGCAGCTCAACGGGACTTTATGGCTACACCTTC
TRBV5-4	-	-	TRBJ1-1	CASSFTVFPGGNTEAFF	TGTGCCAGCAGCTTTACGGTTTTCCCGGGAGGCAACACTGAAGCTTTCTTT
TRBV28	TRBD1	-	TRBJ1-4	CASSPRDRANEKLFF	TGTGCCAGCAGTCCCAGGGACAGGGCTAATGAAAAACTGTTTTTT
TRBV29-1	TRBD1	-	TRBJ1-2	CSETGGASDGYTF	TGCAGCGAGACAGGGGGCGCGAGTGATGGCTACACCTTC
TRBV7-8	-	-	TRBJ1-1	CASSRGGNTEAFF	TGTGCCAGCAGCCGGGGGGGGAACACTGAAGCTTTCTTT
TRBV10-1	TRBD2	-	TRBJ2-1	CASTRESDNEQFF	TGCGCCAGCACGCGGGAGTCTGACAATGAGCAGTTCTTC